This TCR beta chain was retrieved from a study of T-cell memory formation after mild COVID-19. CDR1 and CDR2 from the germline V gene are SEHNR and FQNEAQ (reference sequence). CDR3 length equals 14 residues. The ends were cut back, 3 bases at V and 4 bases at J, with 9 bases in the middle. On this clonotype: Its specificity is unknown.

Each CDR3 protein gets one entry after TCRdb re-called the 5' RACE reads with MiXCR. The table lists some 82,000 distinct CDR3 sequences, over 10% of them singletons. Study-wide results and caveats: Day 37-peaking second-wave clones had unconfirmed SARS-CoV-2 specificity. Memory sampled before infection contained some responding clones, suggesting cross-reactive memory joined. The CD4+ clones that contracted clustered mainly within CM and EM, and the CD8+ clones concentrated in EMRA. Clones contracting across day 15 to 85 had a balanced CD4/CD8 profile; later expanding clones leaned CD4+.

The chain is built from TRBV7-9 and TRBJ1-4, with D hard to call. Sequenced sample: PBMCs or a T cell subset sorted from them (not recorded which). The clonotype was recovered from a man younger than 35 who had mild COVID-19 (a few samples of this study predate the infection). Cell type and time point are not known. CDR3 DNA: TGTGCCAGCAGCTTCACACAGAATAATGAAAAACTGTTTTTT. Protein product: CASSFTQNNEKLFF.